The 20 T cell receptor beta chains presented below share a single source sample, sequenced in a study of blood T cell repertoires in COVID-19 (dated by TCRdb to 2018 to 2021). Receptor libraries were prepared by the immunoSEQ multiplex PCR assay. In its TCRdb copy, this immuneACCESS table keeps in-frame sequences only and misses some clones. Where compared with another copy, unresolved V genes explain less than half of these, and the others have no known cause. Here the sample has about 430,000 clones; roughly 90% occur a single time. The ten largest make up approximately 1.3% of the sample. The sample consisted of PBMCs or T cells enriched from blood (not recorded which). Receptor source: a woman under 30 who had been exposed to COVID-19.

The chain has TRBV7-2 and TRBJ1-3; TRBD1 matches at 8 bases. The trim removed 5 bases at V and 5 bases at J, leaving 8 bases unmatched. The CDR3 extends over 15 amino acids. Germline values: CDR1 SGHTA, CDR2 FQGNSA. The CDR3, as DNA: TGTGCCAGCAGCCCAGACAGGGGCCGGAGAAACACCATATATTTT. It yields the protein CASSPDRGRRNTIYF.

DNA for the CDR3: TGTGCCAGCAGCCTACCGGGCTACGAGCAGTACTTC. Translated: CASSLPGYEQYF. The chain recombines TRBV7-8 with TRBJ2-7; D ambiguous. V was cut by 5 bases and J by 3 bases, with 8 bases left in between. The V gene's germline CDR1 is SGHVS and CDR2 FQNEAQ. This CDR3 comprises 12 residues.

The chain links TRBV15 to TRBJ2-7; 7 positions match TRBD1. The germline V gene has CDR1 LNHNV and CDR2 YYDKDF (reference sequence). After removal of 1 base from V and 5 bases from J, the junction contained 5 bases not matched to a gene. The CDR3 loop spans 14 amino acids. In DNA form, the CDR3 reads TGTGCCACCAGCAGAGGCGAGGGGGCCAACGAGCAGTACTTC. Residues: CATSRGEGANEQYF.

About this clone itself: The same CDR3 is also encoded by other DNA sequences in this sample. The chain recombines TRBV18 with TRBJ1-4; 10 bases fit TRBD1. Unmatched junction bases numbered 0, after V lost 3 bases and J lost 5 bases. Looked up from germline, CDR1 is KGHSH and CDR2 is LQKENI. This CDR3 is 14 amino acids long. For the CDR3, the DNA is TGTGCCAGCTCACCGGGACAGGGGAATGAAAAACTGTTTTTT. This encodes CASSPGQGNEKLFF.

This chain uses TRBV6-5 with TRBJ2-1; D gene uncertain. Germline V gene data show CDR1 as MNHEY and CDR2 as SVGAGI. Trimming stripped 0 bases from V and 2 bases from J, with 8 bases between. The CDR3 runs to 15 residues. Written as DNA, the CDR3 is TGTGCCAGCAGTTACTCGGCGGCTCCCTACAATGAGCAGTTCTTC. Residues: CASSYSAAPYNEQFF.

In DNA, the CDR3 is TGTGCCAGCAGCTCGCTTCCGGGACAGGGGGCTAATGAAGCTTTCTTT. This encodes CASSSLPGQGANEAFF. The J gene is TRBJ1-1, the V gene TRBV28; TRBD1 aligns across 12 bases. The CDR3 contains 16 residues. J gave up 7 bases and V 6 bases, and 12 bases lay outside the gene matches. Germline CDR1 is MDHEN and CDR2 is SYDVKM.

The V call is TRBV19, the J call TRBJ2-3; 8 nucleotides match TRBD2. Germline assignment: CDR1 LNHDA and CDR2 SQIVND (reference sequence). This CDR3 has 14 residues. Trimming removed 7 bases from V and 6 bases from J; junction bases left unmatched: 9. The CDR3 reads CASNPGLAGDTQYF. The CDR3 nucleotides are TGTGCCAGTAATCCAGGCCTAGCGGGCGATACGCAGTATTTT.

This rearrangement joins TRBV19 to TRBJ1-1; D is unresolved. V lost 1 base and J lost 9, with 15 bases in between. In germline, CDR1 is LNHDA, CDR2 SQIVND (reference sequence). CDR3 length: 14 amino acids. The CDR3 DNA reads TGTGCCAGTAGTATAGTGAGGGAGTCTTTGCAAGCTTTCTTT. It translates to CASSIVRESLQAFF.

The chain has TRBV7-9 and TRBJ2-3, with a tentative D call TRBD2 (5 bases). CDR3 length equals 15 residues. The germline CDR1 and CDR2 sequences are SEHNR and FQNEAQ (reference sequence). Trimming took off 1 base at V and 2 bases at J, with 10 bases between the two ends. As DNA, the CDR3 is TGTGCCAGCAGCTTAGTGGGGAGTGACACAGATACGCAGTATTTT. Its translation is CASSLVGSDTDTQYF.

The V gene is TRBV19, the J gene TRBJ1-2, with a possible D match to TRBD1 (6 bases). Per the germline V gene, CDR1 is LNHDA and CDR2 is SQIVND (reference sequence). Trimming stripped 5 bases from V and 6 bases from J, with 10 bases between. The CDR3 contains 12 residues. The CDR3 bases are TGTGCCAGTAGTTTATGGACAGATGGCTACACCTTC. Its translation is CASSLWTDGYTF.

The sample holds one count of this clone. This CDR3 is also generated by other DNA sequences in the sample. This sequence joins TRBV27 and TRBJ2-6, with D uncertain. The length of the CDR3 is 14 residues. Between the trimmed V and J ends, which lost 8 bases and 0 bases, there was a span of 8 bases. Germline CDR1 and CDR2: MNHEY and SMNVEV (reference sequence). The CDR3 loop reads CASSSSSGANVLTF. The DNA of the CDR3 is TGTGCCAGCTCTTCTAGCTCTGGGGCCAACGTCCTGACTTTC.

This chain uses TRBV12-3 or TRBV12-4 with TRBJ1-2; 7 bases map to TRBD1. CDR3 size: 13 residues. J gave up 10 bases and V 6 bases, and 11 bases lay outside the gene matches. CDR3: CASRLGQSEVYTF. The CDR3 bases are TGTGCCAGCAGGCTGGGACAGTCAGAAGTCTACACCTTC.

CDR3 sequence: CASGLGTISINEQFF. The CDR3 DNA follows: TGTGCTAGTGGTTTGGGGACTATTTCAATCAATGAGCAGTTCTTC. The chain combines TRBV12-5 with TRBJ2-1, with a tentative D call TRBD2 (6 bases). Germline V gene lookup returns CDR1 LGHNT and CDR2 FRNRAP. V was pared by 1 base and J by 6 bases, with 13 bases between. The length of the CDR3 is 15 residues.

CDR3 nucleotide sequence: TGTGCCAGCAGCTCTTCAGGGGAGCCGGGTCAGCCCCAGCATTTT. It translates to CASSSSGEPGQPQHF. This chain uses TRBV7-8 with TRBJ1-5; weak D call: TRBD1 (6 bases). Germline V gene data show CDR1 as SGHVS and CDR2 as FQNEAQ. Trimming took off 4 bases at V and 6 bases at J, with 16 bases between the two ends. The CDR3 loop spans 15 amino acids. Full variable domain (remainder filled in from reference TRBV7-8 and TRBJ1-5): GAGVSQSPRYKVAKRGQDVALRCDPISGHVSLFWYQQALGQGPEFLTYFQNEAQLDKSGLPSDRFFAERPEGSVSTLKIQRTQQEDSAVYLCASSSSGEPGQPQHFGDGTRLSIL.

This clone occurred a few times. The rearrangement links TRBV7-9 to TRBJ1-1; perhaps TRBD1 as D (6 bases). The germline V gene encodes CDR1 SEHNR and CDR2 FQNEAQ (reference sequence). The CDR3 contains 13 residues. The germline V and J ends were trimmed by 6 bases and 6 bases, with 14 bases remaining between them. The chain's CDR3 is CASRETGSAEAFF. The CDR3, as DNA: TGTGCCAGCAGGGAAACAGGGTCGGCTGAAGCTTTCTTT.

This clone showed up just a few times. This rearrangement joins TRBV3-1 (or the pseudogene TRBV3-2) to TRBJ1-2; D unresolved. Germline V gene lookup returns CDR1 LGHDT and CDR2 YNNKEL (reference sequence). Trimming removed 1 base at V and 8 bases at J, with 14 bases between. The CDR3 length is 14 residues. Written as DNA, the CDR3 is TGTGCCAGCAGCCAAGGTGCCACCCCCCGGGGCTACACCTTC. Its translation: CASSQGATPRGYTF.

This chain joins TRBV7-9 and TRBJ1-2; 7 bases match TRBD1. V gave up 4 bases and J gave up 11 bases; unmatched junction bases: 7. This CDR3 has 12 residues. Germline CDR1 reads SEHNR; CDR2 reads FQNEAQ (reference sequence). CDR3 sequence reads: CASSSDREGYTF. CDR3 DNA sequence: TGTGCCAGCAGCTCCGACAGGGAAGGATACACCTTC.

The rearrangement joins TRBV7-9 to TRBJ1-1; 10 nucleotides line up with TRBD1. The germline gives CDR1 SEHNR, CDR2 FQNEAQ (reference sequence). CDR3 length: 14 amino acids. Germline trimming cut 6 bases from V and 3 bases from J; bases unmatched to any gene: 4. The chain's CDR3 is CASSPGTGDTEAFF. CDR3 sequence (DNA): TGTGCCAGCAGTCCCGGGACAGGGGACACTGAAGCTTTCTTT.

The chain joins TRBV4-3 to TRBJ1-2; a possible D gene is TRBD1 (5 bases). The CDR3 consists of 13 residues. Looked up from germline, CDR1 is LGHNA and CDR2 is YSLEER. V lost 1 base, J lost 8 bases, and 11 bases lay in between. This CDR3 reads CASSQVHGGGYTF. In nucleotides, the CDR3 is TGCGCCAGCAGCCAAGTCCACGGGGGAGGCTACACCTTC.

Here the CDR3 reads CASSQGLAGNTGELFF. The CDR3, as DNA: TGCGCCAGCAGCCAAGGACTAGCGGGGAACACCGGGGAGCTGTTTTTT. The V call is TRBV4-1, the J call TRBJ2-2, with 10 bases identical to TRBD2. The CDR3 length is 16 residues. CDR1 MGHRA and CDR2 YSYEKL come from the germline V gene. The trim removed 1 base at V and 1 base at J, leaving 0 bases unmatched.